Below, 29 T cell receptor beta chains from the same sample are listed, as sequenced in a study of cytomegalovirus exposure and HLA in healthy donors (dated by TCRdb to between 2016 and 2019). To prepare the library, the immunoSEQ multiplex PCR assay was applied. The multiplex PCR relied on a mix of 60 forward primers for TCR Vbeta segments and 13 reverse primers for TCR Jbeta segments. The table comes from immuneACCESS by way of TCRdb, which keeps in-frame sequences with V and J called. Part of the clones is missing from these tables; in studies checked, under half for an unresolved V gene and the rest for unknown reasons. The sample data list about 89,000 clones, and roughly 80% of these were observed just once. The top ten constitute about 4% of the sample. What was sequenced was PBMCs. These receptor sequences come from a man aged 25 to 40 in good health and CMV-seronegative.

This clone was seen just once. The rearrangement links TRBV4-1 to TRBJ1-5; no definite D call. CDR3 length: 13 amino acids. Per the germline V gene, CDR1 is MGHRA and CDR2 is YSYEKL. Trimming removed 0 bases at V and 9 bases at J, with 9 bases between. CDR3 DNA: TGCGCCAGCAGCCAAGATCTCGCACTGCCCCAGCATTTT. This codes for CASSQDLALPQHF.

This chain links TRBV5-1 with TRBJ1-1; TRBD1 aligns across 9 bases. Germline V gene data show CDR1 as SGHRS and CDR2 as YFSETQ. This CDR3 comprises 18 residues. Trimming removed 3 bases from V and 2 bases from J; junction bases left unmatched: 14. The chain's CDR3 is CASSSPSTGGSVNTEAFF. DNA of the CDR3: TGCGCCAGCAGCTCCCCTTCGACAGGGGGTTCGGTCAACACTGAAGCTTTCTTT.

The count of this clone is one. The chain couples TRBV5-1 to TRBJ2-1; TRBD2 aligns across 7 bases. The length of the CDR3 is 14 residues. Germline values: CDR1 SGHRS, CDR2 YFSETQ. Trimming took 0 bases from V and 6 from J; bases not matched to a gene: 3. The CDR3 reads CASSLAPSGNEQFF. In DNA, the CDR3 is TGCGCCAGCAGCTTGGCCCCTAGCGGCAATGAGCAGTTCTTC.

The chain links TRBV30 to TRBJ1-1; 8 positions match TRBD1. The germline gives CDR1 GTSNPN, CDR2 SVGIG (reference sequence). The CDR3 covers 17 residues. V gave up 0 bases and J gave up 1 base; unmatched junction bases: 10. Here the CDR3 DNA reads TGTGCCTGGAGTGTTGGGGACAGGACCCCACAGAACACTGAAGCTTTCTTT. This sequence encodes CAWSVGDRTPQNTEAFF. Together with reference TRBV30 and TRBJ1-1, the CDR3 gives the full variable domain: SQTIHQWPATLVQPVGSPLSLECTVEGTSNPNLYWYRQAAGRGLQLLFYSVGIGQISSEVPQNLSASRPQDRQFILSSKKLLLSDSGFYLCAWSVGDRTPQNTEAFFGQGTRLTVV.

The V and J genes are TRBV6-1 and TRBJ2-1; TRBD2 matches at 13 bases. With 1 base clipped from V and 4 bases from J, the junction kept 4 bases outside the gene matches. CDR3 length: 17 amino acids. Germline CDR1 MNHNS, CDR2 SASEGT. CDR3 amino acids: CASSEEGLAGTYNEQFF. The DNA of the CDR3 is TGTGCCAGCAGTGAAGAGGGACTAGCGGGGACGTACAATGAGCAGTTCTTC.

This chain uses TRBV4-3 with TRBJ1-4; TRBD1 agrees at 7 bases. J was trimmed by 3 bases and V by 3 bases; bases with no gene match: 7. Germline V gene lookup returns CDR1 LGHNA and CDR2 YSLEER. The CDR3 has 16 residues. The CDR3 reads CASSQTRTGANEKLFF. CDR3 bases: TGCGCCAGCAGCCAGACCCGGACAGGAGCTAATGAAAAACTGTTTTTT.

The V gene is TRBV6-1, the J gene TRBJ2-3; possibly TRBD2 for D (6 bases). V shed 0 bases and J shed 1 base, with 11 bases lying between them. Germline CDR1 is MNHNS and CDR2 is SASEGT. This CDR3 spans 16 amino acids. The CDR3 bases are TGTGCCAGCAGTGAAGCGCTCCGGAGGGGCACAGATACGCAGTATTTT. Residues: CASSEALRRGTDTQYF.

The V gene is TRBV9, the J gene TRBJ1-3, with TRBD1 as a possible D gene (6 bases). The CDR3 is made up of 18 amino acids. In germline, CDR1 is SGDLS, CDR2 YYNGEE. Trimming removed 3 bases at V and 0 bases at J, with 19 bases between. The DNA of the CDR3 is TGTGCCAGCAGCGCAATCCCCAGGGGTCCGCACTCTGGAAACACCATATATTTT. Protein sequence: CASSAIPRGPHSGNTIYF.

CDR3 DNA: TGTGCCAGCACTGGGGGGACAGGGTTGGGGGAAGAGACCCAGTACTTC. Translated: CASTGGTGLGEETQYF. The J gene is TRBJ2-5, the V gene TRBV2, with 9 bases identical to TRBD1. V was clipped by 7 bases and J by 3 bases; unmatched bases: 12. The germline CDR1 and CDR2 sequences are SNHLY and FYNNEI. The length of the CDR3 is 16 residues.

In DNA form, the CDR3 reads TGCAGCGTTGACACGCCCCCCGGACACCCGAACACCGGGGAGCTGTTTTTT. It translates to CSVDTPPGHPNTGELFF. V usage is TRBV29-1 and J usage is TRBJ2-2, with D possibly TRBD1 on 5 matching bases. Looked up from germline, CDR1 is SQVTM and CDR2 is ANQGSEA. V was trimmed by 3 bases and J by 0 bases, leaving 17 bases between them. The CDR3 is made up of 17 amino acids.

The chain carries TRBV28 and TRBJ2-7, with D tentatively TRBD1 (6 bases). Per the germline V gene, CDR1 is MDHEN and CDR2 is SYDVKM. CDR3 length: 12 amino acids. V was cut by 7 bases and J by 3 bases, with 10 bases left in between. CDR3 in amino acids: CASNNRVYEQYF. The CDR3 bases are TGTGCCAGCAACAACAGGGTCTACGAGCAGTACTTC. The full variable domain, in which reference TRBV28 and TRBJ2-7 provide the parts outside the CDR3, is DVKVTQSSRYLVKRTGEKVFLECVQDMDHENMFWYRQDPGLGLRLIYFSYDVKMKEKGDIPEGYSVSREKKERFSLILESASTNQTSMYLCASNNRVYEQYFGPGTRLTVT.

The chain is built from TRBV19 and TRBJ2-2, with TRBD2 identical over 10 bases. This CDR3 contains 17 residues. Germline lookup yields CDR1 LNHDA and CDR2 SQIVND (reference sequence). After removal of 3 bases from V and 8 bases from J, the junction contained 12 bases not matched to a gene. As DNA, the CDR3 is TGTGCCAGTAGTATTCTAGCGGGGGAAAGTAGACGAGGGGAGCTGTTTTTT. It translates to CASSILAGESRRGELFF.

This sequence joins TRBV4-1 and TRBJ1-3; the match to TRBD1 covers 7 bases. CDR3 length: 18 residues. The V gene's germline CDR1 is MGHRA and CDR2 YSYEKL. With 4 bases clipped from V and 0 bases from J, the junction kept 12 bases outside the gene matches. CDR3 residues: CASSRVLRDSGSGNTIYF. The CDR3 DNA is TGCGCCAGCAGCCGCGTTCTAAGGGACAGTGGCTCTGGAAACACCATATATTTT.

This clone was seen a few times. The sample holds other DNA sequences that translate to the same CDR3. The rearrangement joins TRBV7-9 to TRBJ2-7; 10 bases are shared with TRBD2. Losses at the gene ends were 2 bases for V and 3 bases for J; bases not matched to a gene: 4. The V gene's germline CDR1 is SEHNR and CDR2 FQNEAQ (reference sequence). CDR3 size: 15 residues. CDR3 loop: CASSLFSSGSYEQYF. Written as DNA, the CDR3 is TGTGCCAGCAGCTTATTCTCTAGCGGGAGCTACGAGCAGTACTTC.

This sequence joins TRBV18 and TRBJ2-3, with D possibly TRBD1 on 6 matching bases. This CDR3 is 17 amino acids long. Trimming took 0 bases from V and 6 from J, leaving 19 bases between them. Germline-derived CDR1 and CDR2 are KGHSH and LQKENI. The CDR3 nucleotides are TGTGCCAGCTCACCACCACCGGGACATCGCTATGGGGATACGCAGTATTTT. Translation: CASSPPPGHRYGDTQYF. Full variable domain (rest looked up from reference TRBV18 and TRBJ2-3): NAGVMQNPRHLVRRRGQEARLRCSPMKGHSHVYWYRQLPEEGLKFMVYLQKENIIDESGMPKERFSAEFPKEGPSILRIQQVVRGDSAAYFCASSPPPGHRYGDTQYFGPGTRLTVL.

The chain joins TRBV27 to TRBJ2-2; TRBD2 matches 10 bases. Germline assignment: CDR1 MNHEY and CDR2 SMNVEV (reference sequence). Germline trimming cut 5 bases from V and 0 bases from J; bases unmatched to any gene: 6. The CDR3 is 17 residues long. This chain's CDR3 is CASSHLLAGANTGELFF. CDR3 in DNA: TGTGCCAGCAGTCACCTTCTAGCGGGGGCGAACACCGGGGAGCTGTTTTTT.

CDR3 DNA: TGCAGCGTTATCCAACAGTACGAGCAGTACTTC. Translating it yields CSVIQQYEQYF. The gene calls are TRBV29-1 and TRBJ2-7; no firm D call. The ends were cut back, 5 bases at V and 4 bases at J, with 9 bases in the middle. The CDR3 spans 11 residues. Germline loops: CDR1 SQVTM, CDR2 ANQGSEA.

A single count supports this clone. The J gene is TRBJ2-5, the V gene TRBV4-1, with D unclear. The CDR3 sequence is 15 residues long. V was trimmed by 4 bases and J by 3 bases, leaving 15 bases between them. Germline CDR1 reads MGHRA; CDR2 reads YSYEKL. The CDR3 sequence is CASSLLLGPKETQYF. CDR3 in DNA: TGCGCCAGCAGCCTCCTCCTAGGCCCGAAAGAGACCCAGTACTTC.

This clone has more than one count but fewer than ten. CDR3 in amino acids: CASSQILGGDRDSGYTF. In DNA form, the CDR3 reads TGTGCCAGCAGCCAAATCCTTGGGGGGGATCGAGATAGTGGCTACACCTTC. The genes are TRBV5-4 and TRBJ1-2; a possible D gene is TRBD1 (5 bases). CDR1 is SGHNT and CDR2 is YYREEE in the germline V gene (reference sequence). Trimming took 4 bases from V and 7 from J, leaving 26 bases between them. The CDR3 spans 17 residues.

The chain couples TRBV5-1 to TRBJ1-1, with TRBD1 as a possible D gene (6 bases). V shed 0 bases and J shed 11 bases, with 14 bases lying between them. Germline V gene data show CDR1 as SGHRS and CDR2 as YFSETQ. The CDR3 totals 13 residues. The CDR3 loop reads CASSLDPGTIAFF. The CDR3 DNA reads TGCGCCAGCAGCTTGGACCCCGGGACAATCGCTTTCTTT.

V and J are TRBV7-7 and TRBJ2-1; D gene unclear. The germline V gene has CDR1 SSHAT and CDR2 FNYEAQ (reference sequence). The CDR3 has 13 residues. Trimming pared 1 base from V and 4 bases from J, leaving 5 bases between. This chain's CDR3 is CASSLGQYNEQFF. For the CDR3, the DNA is TGTGCCAGCAGCTTAGGCCAGTACAATGAGCAGTTCTTC.

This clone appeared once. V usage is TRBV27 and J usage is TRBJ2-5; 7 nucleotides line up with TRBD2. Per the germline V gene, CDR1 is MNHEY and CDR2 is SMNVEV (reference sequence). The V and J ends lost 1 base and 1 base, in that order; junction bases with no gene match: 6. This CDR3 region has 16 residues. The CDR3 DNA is TGTGCCAGCAGTTTATTTCCTAGCGGAAGCCAAGAGACCCAGTACTTC. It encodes CASSLFPSGSQETQYF.

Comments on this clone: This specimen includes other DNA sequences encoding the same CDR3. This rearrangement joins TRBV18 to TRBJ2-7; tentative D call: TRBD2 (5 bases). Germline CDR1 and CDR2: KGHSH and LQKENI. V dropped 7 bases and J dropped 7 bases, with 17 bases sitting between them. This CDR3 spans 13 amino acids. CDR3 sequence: CASFSGFPEEQYF. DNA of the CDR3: TGTGCCAGCTTCTCGGGGTTTCCAGAAGAGCAGTACTTC.

DNA for the CDR3: TGTGCCAGCACGGGGAGACAGGGGATCACTGAAGCTTTCTTT. It specifies CASTGRQGITEAFF. V usage is TRBV2 and J usage is TRBJ1-1; TRBD1 aligns across 8 bases. CDR1 is SNHLY and CDR2 is FYNNEI in the germline V gene. The CDR3 length is 14 residues. The trim removed 7 bases at V and 4 bases at J, leaving 8 bases unmatched.

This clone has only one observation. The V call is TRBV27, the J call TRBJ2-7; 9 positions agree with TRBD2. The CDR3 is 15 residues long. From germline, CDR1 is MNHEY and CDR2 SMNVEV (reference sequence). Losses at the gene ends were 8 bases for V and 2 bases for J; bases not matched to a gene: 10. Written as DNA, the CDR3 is TGTGCCAGCCGCATGGAAGCGGGAGGAACCTACGAGCAGTACTTC. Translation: CASRMEAGGTYEQYF.

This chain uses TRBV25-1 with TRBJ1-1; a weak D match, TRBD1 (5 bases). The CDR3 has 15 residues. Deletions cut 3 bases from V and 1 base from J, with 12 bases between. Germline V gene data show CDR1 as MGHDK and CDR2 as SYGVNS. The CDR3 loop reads CASSDPGQENTEAFF. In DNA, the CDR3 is TGTGCCAGCAGTGACCCAGGGCAGGAGAACACTGAAGCTTTCTTT.

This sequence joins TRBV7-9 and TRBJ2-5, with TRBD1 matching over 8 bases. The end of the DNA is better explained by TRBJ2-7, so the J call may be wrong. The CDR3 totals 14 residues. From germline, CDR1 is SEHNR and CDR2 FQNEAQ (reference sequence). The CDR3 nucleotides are TGTGCCAGCAGCTCAGGACAGGGTCTACACGAGCAGTACTTC. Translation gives CASSSGQGLHEQYF.

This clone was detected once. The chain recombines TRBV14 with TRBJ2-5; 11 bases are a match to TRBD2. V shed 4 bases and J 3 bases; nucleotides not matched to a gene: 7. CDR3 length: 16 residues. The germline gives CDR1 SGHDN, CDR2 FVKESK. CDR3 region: CASSPYGTSGKETQYF. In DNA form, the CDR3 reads TGTGCCAGCAGCCCTTACGGGACTAGCGGAAAAGAGACCCAGTACTTC.

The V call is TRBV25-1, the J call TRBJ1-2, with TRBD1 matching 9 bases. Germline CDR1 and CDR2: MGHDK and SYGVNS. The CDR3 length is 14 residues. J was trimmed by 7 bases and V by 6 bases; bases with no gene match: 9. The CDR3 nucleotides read TGTGCCAGCAGGGTCACAGGGGGCAACGGTGGCTACACCTTC. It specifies CASRVTGGNGGYTF.